Listed below are T cell receptor beta chains from one sample, sequenced in a study of CD8+ T cells in alopecia areata. Repertoires were generated with immunoSEQ multiplex PCR, while TCRdb's copy carries only in-frame clones and drops some. The data hold 60,000 to 70,000 clones, with roughly half observed a single time. Source: CD8+ T cells sorted from blood, taken at week 0. These receptors came from a human donor with alopecia areata. CDR3s include the opening cysteine and the closing phenylalanine or tryptophan. Each record gives: clone size, V gene, CDR3 protein. Expanded clones are given a class, and other clones once, few, many or no size at all.

clone_size: NA
v_call: TRBV5-1
cdr3_aa: CASSLRDRVVLETQYF

clone_size: NA
v_call: TRBV20-1
cdr3_aa: CSARGLVGYTF

clone_size: few
v_call: TRBV7-9
cdr3_aa: CASKSSLTANTEAFF

clone_size: NA
v_call: TRBV7-9
cdr3_aa: CASSSPGGPPDTQYF

clone_size: few
v_call: TRBV29-1
cdr3_aa: CSVATVNQPQHF

clone_size: few
v_call: TRBV7-2
cdr3_aa: CASSLWASLNTGELFF

clone_size: NA
v_call: TRBV29-1
cdr3_aa: CSAGGLAGYSSYNEQFF

clone_size: NA
v_call: TRBV7-8
cdr3_aa: CASSLEGERYEQYF

clone_size: NA
v_call: TRBV9
cdr3_aa: CASSPPPGRGNEQFF

clone_size: NA
v_call: TRBV6-5
cdr3_aa: CASSYAGTGELFF

clone_size: few
v_call: TRBV29-1
cdr3_aa: CSVEDVTTNTGELFF

clone_size: NA
v_call: TRBV9
cdr3_aa: CASSVRGTGSGEAFF

clone_size: NA
v_call: TRBV29-1
cdr3_aa: CSVAGSYEQYF

clone_size: once
v_call: TRBV4-1
cdr3_aa: CASSHAGATTSYEQYF

clone_size: NA
v_call: TRBV9
cdr3_aa: CASSADYPQADTQYF

clone_size: NA
v_call: TRBV7-2
cdr3_aa: CASNLVALSYNEQFF

clone_size: NA
v_call: TRBV5-6
cdr3_aa: CASSPGRGTYEQYF

clone_size: NA
v_call: TRBV5-1
cdr3_aa: CASRTSGSHTGELFF

clone_size: NA
v_call: TRBV7-9
cdr3_aa: CASSLVKLAATNEQFF

clone_size: NA
v_call: TRBV4-1
cdr3_aa: CASSQADGDRGGTEAFF

clone_size: once
v_call: TRBV11-2
cdr3_aa: CASSLTDEQYF

clone_size: NA
v_call: TRBV6-5
cdr3_aa: CASSAEFNEQFF

clone_size: NA
v_call: TRBV27
cdr3_aa: CASSLSGRVNEQFF

clone_size: few
v_call: TRBV4-3
cdr3_aa: CASSQGERDPGTDTQYF

clone_size: NA
v_call: TRBV9
cdr3_aa: CASSSTGGSGDTQYF

clone_size: NA
v_call: TRBV27
cdr3_aa: CASRARGAASYEQYF

clone_size: NA
v_call: TRBV19
cdr3_aa: CASGDGYTF

clone_size: once
v_call: TRBV30
cdr3_aa: CAWEPGLAGAVEQFF